Presented here are 10 T cell receptor beta chains from one specimen sequenced in a study of T cells in women clearing cervical HPV infection. The data were produced by immunoSEQ multiplex PCR, yet TCRdb's version contains in-frame clones alone and is incomplete. This sample's clone table lists more than 30,000 clones. Sequencing was performed on blood buffy coat. Every receptor here comes from a woman between 18 and 70 years old with a cervical HPV16 infection that either progressed to CIN3+ or cleared (not recorded which).

Worth noting for this clone: The read stops 3 residues short of the end of the CDR3; the missing end is completed from the germline J gene. The chain recombines TRBV7-6 with TRBJ1-1, with a tentative D call TRBD1 (5 bases). Trimming pared 1 base from V and 1 base from J, leaving 10 bases between. Germline V gene data show CDR1 as SGHVS and CDR2 as FNYEAQ. The CDR3 has 15 residues. The CDR3 DNA, read in part, is TGTGCCAGCAGCTTAGGCGGGGGAGGGAACACTGAA. It is translated as CASSLGGGGNTE. The CDR3 reads in full as CASSLGGGGNTEAFF.

A word on this clone: The read finishes 3 residues shy of the CDR3 end, and the germline J gene is used to complete it. The chain recombines TRBV27 with TRBJ2-7; 9 bases are shared with TRBD2. The V segment lost 4 bases and the J segment 2 bases; nucleotides outside the gene matches: 9. Germline loops: CDR1 MNHEY, CDR2 SMNVEV (reference sequence). There are 16 residues in the CDR3. The DNA read from the CDR3 is TGTGCCAGCAGTTCCCCCTCAGCGGGAGGCACCTACGAG. Its translation: CASSSPSAGGTYE. The CDR3 as a whole reads CASSSPSAGGTYEQYF.

Partial CDR3 DNA: TGCAGTGCAGCCAAGGGCTATTCGGAAAAA. It yields the protein CSAAKGYSEK. The full CDR3 protein reads CSAAKGYSEKLFF. The J gene is TRBJ1-4, the V gene TRBV20-1; D remains unclear. The read terminates 3 residues ahead of where the CDR3 ends, so the germline J gene completes it. The V end was cut by 6 bases, the J end by 8 bases, with 16 bases between. The length of the CDR3 is 13 residues. Germline V gene lookup returns CDR1 DFQATT and CDR2 SNEGSKA (reference sequence).

With regard to this clone: The CDR3 extends 3 residues past the end of the read, so its final part is completed from the germline J gene. This chain uses TRBV5-1 with TRBJ1-6, with D perhaps TRBD1 (6 bases). Germline V gene data show CDR1 as SGHRS and CDR2 as YFSETQ. Trimming cost V 0 bases and J 10 bases, with 11 bases left between them. The CDR3 length is 14 residues. The CDR3: CASSLEDRLSPLHF. The DNA read from the CDR3 is TGCGCCAGCAGCTTGGAGGACAGATTATCACCC.

In the case of this clone: The missing CDR3 end, 3 residues past where the read stops, is filled in from the germline J gene. The J gene is TRBJ1-5, the V gene TRBV19; possible D gene TRBD1, 6 bases. This CDR3 region has 18 residues. V lost 3 bases and J lost 5, with 23 bases in between. Germline V gene data show CDR1 as LNHDA and CDR2 as SQIVND (reference sequence). The CDR3 sequence is CASSIRQGYTQLHQPQHF. CDR3 bases read: TGTGCCAGTAGTATTCGGCAGGGGTATACACAGCTCCATCAGCCC.

As regards this clone: Read sequence stops 3 residues before the CDR3 end, and the germline J gene provides the missing end. V gene TRBV20-1 combines with J gene TRBJ2-1, with TRBD2 matching 8 bases. The CDR3 runs 14 residues. In germline, CDR1 is DFQATT, CDR2 SNEGSKA (reference sequence). The junction had 5 bases not matched to a gene; V was cut back by 3 bases and J by 4 bases. The CDR3 bases that were read are TGCAGTGCTAGTCTCGGGAGGGGATACAATGAG. Protein product: CSASLGRGYNE. The full-length CDR3 reads as CSASLGRGYNEQFF.

The part of the CDR3 DNA that was read is TGCGCCAGCAGCCAATCCCGACGAGGGGATACG. This translates into CASSQSRRGDT. In full, the CDR3 is CASSQSRRGDTQYF. The rearrangement links TRBV4-1 to TRBJ2-3, with D maybe TRBD2 (5 bases). The CDR3 is cut off 3 residues early in the read; its end comes from the germline J gene. The CDR3 sequence is 14 residues long. Germline values: CDR1 MGHRA, CDR2 YSYEKL. Trimming stripped 2 bases from V and 6 bases from J, with 12 bases between.

Worth noting for this clone: Coverage ceases 3 residues before the CDR3 finishes, and the germline J gene fills in the end. The gene calls are TRBV10-3 and TRBJ1-1; possibly TRBD1 for D (5 bases). Germline CDR1 ENHRY, CDR2 SYGVKD. The CDR3 sequence is 15 residues long. Between the trimmed V and J ends, which lost 3 bases and 6 bases, there was a span of 17 bases. The CDR3: CAISEQESPYSEAFF. The CDR3 bases that were read are TGTGCCATCAGTGAACAGGAGAGCCCGTACTCTGAA.

On this clone: The observed sequence ends 3 residues before the CDR3 terminus, with the missing tail filled in from the germline J gene. J is TRBJ1-2 and V is TRBV5-8; weak D call: TRBD1 (6 bases). The CDR3 is made up of 15 amino acids. V dropped 4 bases and J dropped 0 bases, with 13 bases sitting between them. CDR1 SGHTS and CDR2 YDEGEE come from the germline V gene. Partial CDR3 DNA: TGTGCCAGCAGCAAAACCAGGGGATCTAACTATGGC. Translation gives CASSKTRGSNYG. The full CDR3 protein is CASSKTRGSNYGYTF. The full variable domain, in which reference TRBV5-8 and TRBJ1-2 provide the parts outside the CDR3, is EAGVTQSPTHLIKTRGQQATLRCSPISGHTSVYWYQQALGLGLQFLLWYDEGEERNRGNFPPRFSGRQFPNYSSELNVNALELEDSALYLCASSKTRGSNYGYTFGSGTRLTVV.

A note on this clone: The CDR3 extends 3 residues past the end of the read, so its final part is completed from the germline J gene. Other DNA sequences within the sample encode an identical CDR3. The V and J genes are TRBV19 and TRBJ1-3; unclear D gene. The CDR3 is 17 residues long. The V end lost 1 base, the J end lost 0 bases, and 13 bases lay between the germline ends. Germline-derived CDR1 and CDR2 are LNHDA and SQIVND (reference sequence). The CDR3 is CASSIGRGEGSGNTIYF. CDR3 DNA, as far as it was read: TGTGCCAGTAGTATAGGGCGGGGAGAAGGCTCTGGAAACACC.